Shown below are 24 T cell receptor beta chains from a single sample sequenced in a study of CD8 T cells in Susac syndrome. After extraction with the RNeasy kit, roughly 0.45 to 1 ug of the RNA was reverse transcribed using random hexamers. TCRdb itself ran the immunoSEQ multiplex PCR reads through MiXCR, one entry per CDR3 protein. The sample lists fewer than 60,000 distinct CDR3 sequences, more than 85% seen once, with 0.75% in the top ten. Sequenced sample: CD8+ T cells from PBMCs. Receptors were obtained from a human donor with Susac syndrome.

This rearrangement joins TRBV29-1 to TRBJ2-2; D ambiguous. The length of the CDR3 is 12 residues. V was pared by 6 bases and J by 1 base, with 6 bases between. Germline-derived CDR1 and CDR2 are SQVTM and ANQGSEA. The CDR3, as DNA: TGCAGCGTCTGGCAGAACACCGGGGAGCTGTTTTTT. This encodes CSVWQNTGELFF.

This chain joins TRBV6-5 and TRBJ2-5; D is unresolved. Germline V gene data show CDR1 as MNHEY and CDR2 as SVGAGI. The CDR3 extends over 13 amino acids. Trimming removed 2 bases at V and 3 bases at J, with 7 bases between. The CDR3, as DNA: TGTGCCAGCAGTTACGGGTCAGAAGAGACCCAGTACTTC. Protein product: CASSYGSEETQYF.

The V and J genes are TRBV30 and TRBJ2-4, with D uncertain. Germline CDR1 reads GTSNPN; CDR2 reads SVGIG (reference sequence). V lost 8 bases and J 0 bases, leaving 11 bases between the germline ends. The CDR3 runs 13 residues. This CDR3 reads CAGPYEAKNIQYF. CDR3 coding DNA: TGTGCCGGCCCATATGAAGCCAAAAACATTCAGTACTTC.

This chain uses TRBV20-1 with TRBJ1-1; tentatively, D is TRBD1 (5 bases). The CDR3 contains 14 residues. The V end lost 2 bases, the J end lost 3 bases, and 13 bases lay between the germline ends. CDR1 and CDR2 from the germline V gene are DFQATT and SNEGSKA (reference sequence). CDR3 coding DNA: TGCAGTGCTAGAACCCTGACGGGGCACACTGAAGCTTTCTTT. Translated, it gives CSARTLTGHTEAFF.

The rearrangement joins TRBV9 to TRBJ2-1, with D possibly called TRBD1 or TRBD2 (5 bases each). Trimming stripped 0 bases from V and 0 bases from J, with 10 bases between. The CDR3 contains 16 residues. CDR1 and CDR2 (germline): SGDLS, YYNGEE. CDR3 coding DNA: TGTGCCAGCAGCGTAGCAGGTGGGGGCTCCTACAATGAGCAGTTCTTC. This encodes CASSVAGGGSYNEQFF.

The rearrangement joins TRBV27 to TRBJ1-5; 8 nucleotides align to TRBD1. The V gene end was trimmed by 8 bases and the J gene end by 2 bases; junction bases not matched to a gene: 8. CDR1 is MNHEY, CDR2 SMNVEV, per germline (reference sequence). The CDR3 consists of 15 residues. CDR3 sequence reads: CASGPGTGGNQPQHF. In nucleotides, the CDR3 is TGTGCCAGCGGACCGGGGACAGGCGGCAATCAGCCCCAGCATTTT.

V is TRBV19 and J is TRBJ1-1; D possibly corresponds to TRBD1 (5 bases). This CDR3 is 13 amino acids long. Germline CDR1 reads LNHDA; CDR2 reads SQIVND (reference sequence). V lost 3 bases and J 4 bases, leaving 9 bases between the germline ends. This CDR3 reads CASSIGRATEAFF. CDR3 coding DNA: TGTGCCAGTAGTATTGGCAGGGCCACTGAAGCTTTCTTT.

The chain recombines TRBV30 with TRBJ1-6, with a tentative D call TRBD1 (6 bases). Trimming cost V 5 bases and J 9 bases, with 11 bases left between them. The length of the CDR3 is 12 residues. CDR1 GTSNPN and CDR2 SVGIG come from the germline V gene (reference sequence). CDR3 bases: TGTGCCTGGCGACAGGCGGGTTCACCCCTCCACTTT. This gives the protein CAWRQAGSPLHF.

This chain joins TRBV14 and TRBJ1-2, with D perhaps matching TRBD1 (6 bases). Germline-derived CDR1 and CDR2 are SGHDN and FVKESK. Trimming removed 0 bases from V and 4 bases from J, with 15 bases in between. The CDR3 sequence is 16 residues long. In nucleotides, the CDR3 is TGTGCCAGCAGCCAAGATCACCGGACAGCTTTCTATGGCTACACCTTC. Its protein is CASSQDHRTAFYGYTF.

This rearrangement joins TRBV12-5 to TRBJ1-1; D gene uncertain. V lost 5 bases, J lost 3 bases, and 7 bases lay in between. CDR1 and CDR2 from the germline V gene are LGHNT and FRNRAP. The CDR3 contains 12 residues. CDR3 sequence: CASGPSDTEAFF. For the CDR3, the DNA is TGTGCTAGTGGTCCGTCGGACACTGAAGCTTTCTTT.

The chain recombines TRBV4-2 with TRBJ2-7, with TRBD2 as a possible D gene (6 bases). The CDR3 sequence is 14 residues long. Germline CDR1 and CDR2: LGHNA and YNFKEQ. Trimming took 5 bases from V and 0 from J, leaving 11 bases between them. This CDR3 reads CASSGGLSSYEQYF. Written as DNA, the CDR3 is TGTGCCAGCAGCGGGGGACTCAGCTCCTACGAGCAGTACTTC.

This clonotype was detected once. The V and J genes are TRBV9 and TRBJ1-2; 7 nucleotides align to TRBD1. CDR3 size: 13 residues. CDR1 and CDR2 from the germline V gene are SGDLS and YYNGEE. V lost 4 bases to trimming and J lost 4 bases; unmatched junction nucleotides: 4. The CDR3 reads CASSPRDSYGYTF. The CDR3 DNA follows: TGTGCCAGCAGCCCCCGGGACAGCTATGGCTACACCTTC.

V and J are TRBV7-6 and TRBJ2-5; D might be TRBD2 (5 bases). Trimming cost V 5 bases and J 0 bases, with 13 bases left between them. CDR1 and CDR2 (germline): SGHVS, FNYEAQ. CDR3 length: 15 residues. CDR3 residues: CASSGRLPYQETQYF. In nucleotides, the CDR3 is TGTGCCAGCAGCGGGCGACTACCCTACCAAGAGACCCAGTACTTC.

This sequence joins TRBV19 and TRBJ2-5; D possibly uses TRBD1 or TRBD2 (5 bases each). Deletions cut 6 bases from V and 2 bases from J, with 16 bases between. The V gene's germline CDR1 is LNHDA and CDR2 SQIVND (reference sequence). The CDR3 spans 15 residues. The CDR3 loop is CASSTSIWGQETQYF. Here the CDR3 DNA reads TGTGCCAGTAGCACCTCCATTTGGGGGCAAGAGACCCAGTACTTC.

This clonotype was seen just once. The chain combines TRBV12-5 with TRBJ2-1; D is possibly TRBD1 (7 bases). CDR3 length equals 14 residues. Per the germline V gene, CDR1 is LGHNT and CDR2 is FRNRAP. Trimming took 5 bases from V and 7 from J, leaving 15 bases between them. The CDR3 sequence: CASGPPTGRNEQFF. In DNA, the CDR3 is TGTGCTAGTGGTCCCCCGACAGGGAGGAATGAGCAGTTCTTC.

The genes are TRBV12-3 or TRBV12-4 and TRBJ2-7, with a tentative D call TRBD1 (5 bases). There are 15 residues in the CDR3. Trimming removed 8 bases at V and 4 bases at J, with 21 bases between. In DNA form, the CDR3 reads TGTGCCAGCGGCCTTCAGGGCCCTCCCATTTACGAGCAGTACTTC. Amino acids: CASGLQGPPIYEQYF.

The genes are TRBV7-2 and TRBJ2-5; 9 nucleotides match TRBD1. Germline values: CDR1 SGHTA, CDR2 FQGNSA. After removal of 5 bases from V and 1 base from J, the junction contained 11 bases not matched to a gene. CDR3 length equals 17 residues. The CDR3 DNA follows: TGTGCCAGCAGCCGCCGGGACAGGGTTATGGCCCAAGAGACCCAGTACTTC. Amino acids: CASSRRDRVMAQETQYF.

V gene TRBV20-1 combines with J gene TRBJ2-1, with D possibly matching TRBD2 (5 bases). From germline, CDR1 is DFQATT and CDR2 SNEGSKA (reference sequence). Trimming pared 1 base from V and 7 bases from J, leaving 11 bases between. The CDR3 is made up of 13 amino acids. CDR3 amino acids: CSARVRLPNEQFF. CDR3 in DNA: TGCAGTGCTAGAGTGAGACTACCTAATGAGCAGTTCTTC.

The rearrangement uses TRBV6-2 or TRBV6-3 and TRBJ2-7; possible D gene TRBD2, 6 bases. The germline gives CDR1 MNHEY, CDR2 SVGEGT. The CDR3 spans 14 residues. V was shortened by 5 bases and J by 0 bases, with 11 bases between the two germline ends. As DNA, the CDR3 is TGTGCCAGCAGTAATAGCGGTAACTCCTACGAGCAGTACTTC. This codes for CASSNSGNSYEQYF.

V and J are TRBV11-1 and TRBJ2-7, with a weak D call TRBD2 (7 bases). V was trimmed by 4 bases and J by 2 bases, leaving 12 bases between them. The germline CDR1 and CDR2 sequences are SGHAT and FQDESV (reference sequence). The CDR3 has 14 amino acids. The CDR3 reads CASSYAGAAYEQYF. The CDR3 DNA reads TGTGCCAGCAGCTACGCGGGGGCCGCCTACGAGCAGTACTTC.

V gene TRBV5-1 combines with J gene TRBJ1-2; 10 nucleotides match TRBD1. The CDR3 is 14 amino acids. J was trimmed by 4 bases and V by 0 bases; bases with no gene match: 0. CDR1 and CDR2 from the germline V gene are SGHRS and YFSETQ. For the CDR3, the DNA is TGCGCCAGCAGCTTGGGGGACAGGGGCTATGGCTACACCTTC. It translates to CASSLGDRGYGYTF.

The chain uses TRBV25-1 and TRBJ2-7; weak D call: TRBD1 (5 bases). CDR1 and CDR2 (germline): MGHDK, SYGVNS. Trimming took 3 bases from V and 0 from J, leaving 9 bases between them. The CDR3 sequence is 14 residues long. The CDR3 here is CASSDRVVSYEQYF. CDR3 bases: TGTGCCAGCAGTGACAGGGTAGTCTCCTACGAGCAGTACTTC.

This chain connects TRBV7-9 to TRBJ2-7, with no clear D. CDR3 length: 15 residues. CDR1 and CDR2 from the germline V gene are SEHNR and FQNEAQ (reference sequence). V dropped 5 bases and J dropped 5 bases, with 19 bases sitting between them. This CDR3 reads CASSLSMGSDHEQYF. The CDR3, as DNA: TGTGCCAGCAGCCTCTCGATGGGGTCAGACCACGAGCAGTACTTC. Filled out from reference TRBV7-9 and TRBJ2-7, the complete variable domain reads DTGVSQNPRHKITKRGQNVTFRCDPISEHNRLYWYRQTLGQGPEFLTYFQNEAQLEKSRLLSDRFSAERPKGSFSTLEIQRTEQGDSAMYLCASSLSMGSDHEQYFGPGTRLTVT.

This clonotype was seen more than once but under ten times. The rearrangement joins TRBV24-1 to TRBJ2-3, with 7 bases aligning to TRBD2. V lost 6 bases to trimming and J lost 1 base; unmatched junction nucleotides: 6. CDR1 is KGHDR, CDR2 SFDVKD, per germline. There are 15 residues in the CDR3. The DNA of the CDR3 is TGTGCCACCAGTCTCTCCAGCGGGGGCACAGATACGCAGTATTTT. Its protein product is CATSLSSGGTDTQYF.